This passage covers 13 T cell receptor beta chains from one sample sequenced in a study of T cells in Graves' hyperthyroidism and ophthalmopathy. There were TCR beta CDR3 regions amplified from RNA transcripts. The TCR CDR3 was amplified in a first-round RT-PCR using the HTBI primer set. TCRdb used MiXCR to reprocess the multiplex PCR reads, holding one entry per CDR3 protein. The repertoire holds about 400,000 distinct CDR3 sequences, with about 15% as singletons. Sequencing was carried out using blood. These receptors were obtained from a woman aged 55-69 years with Graves' ophthalmopathy.

This clonotype was counted only a few times. This chain links TRBV7-9 with TRBJ1-4, with D tentatively TRBD1 (6 bases). The CDR3 covers 15 residues. Per germline, CDR1 SEHNR and CDR2 FQNEAQ (reference sequence). Trimming left V 1 base short and J 7 bases short, with 13 bases between. The CDR3 loop is CASSLGGPWGEKLFF. In DNA, the CDR3 is TGTGCCAGCAGCTTAGGGGGGCCTTGGGGTGAAAAACTGTTTTTT.

In its sample, this clonotype was seen many times. The chain combines TRBV12-3 or TRBV12-4 with TRBJ2-1, with TRBD2 matching 7 bases. This CDR3 region has 15 residues. The V gene end was trimmed by 6 bases and the J gene end by 0 bases; junction bases not matched to a gene: 5. The DNA for the CDR3 is TGTGCCAGCAGCCTTCGGGGGGACTCCTACAATGAGCAGTTCTTC. Amino acids: CASSLRGDSYNEQFF.

The rearrangement links TRBV3-1 to TRBJ1-4, with 8 bases fitting TRBD1. V was pared by 1 base and J by 5 bases, with 3 bases of the junction left unmatched. This CDR3 has 15 residues. The germline V gene encodes CDR1 LGHDT and CDR2 YNNKEL (reference sequence). For the CDR3, the DNA is TGTGCCAGCAGCCAAGGGACAGGGACCAATGAAAAACTGTTTTTT. Its protein is CASSQGTGTNEKLFF. Full variable domain (outside the CDR3, taken from reference TRBV3-1 and TRBJ1-4): DTAVSQTPKYLVTQMGNDKSIKCEQNLGHDTMYWYKQDSKKFLKIMFSYNNKELIINETVPNRFSPKSPDKAHLNLHINSLELGDSAVYFCASSQGTGTNEKLFFGSGTQLSVL.

In the case of this clonotype: This may be a read error: a much more frequent sequence differs by one nucleotide. V is TRBV15 and J is TRBJ1-5, with D perhaps matching TRBD1 (6 bases). The CDR3 extends over 16 amino acids. CDR1 LNHNV and CDR2 YYDKDF come from the germline V gene (reference sequence). CDR3 amino acids: CATRRAKDSSNQPQHF. The CDR3 DNA reads as TGTGCCACCCGCAGAGCTAAGGACAGTAGCAATCAGCCCCAGCATTTT.

This clonotype was detected ten times or more. The chain couples TRBV20-1 to TRBJ2-1; D unclear. The germline gives CDR1 DFQATT, CDR2 SNEGSKA (reference sequence). CDR3 length: 15 residues. Trimming stripped 0 bases from V and 0 bases from J, with 9 bases between. CDR3 DNA: TGCAGTGCTAGAGATCTAGGTAGCTCCTACAATGAGCAGTTCTTC. It codes for CSARDLGSSYNEQFF.

This clonotype was picked up a small number of times. V gene TRBV7-2 combines with J gene TRBJ2-2; 9 positions agree with TRBD2. CDR3 size: 15 residues. V was clipped by 3 bases and J by 6 bases; unmatched bases: 5. CDR1 and CDR2 from the germline V gene are SGHTA and FQGNSA. CDR3 in amino acids: CASSFYGTSPGELFF. Here the CDR3 DNA reads TGTGCCAGCAGCTTCTACGGGACTAGCCCCGGGGAGCTGTTTTTT. Using reference TRBV7-2 and TRBJ2-2 for the parts outside the CDR3, the full variable domain is GAGVSQSPSNKVTEKGKDVELRCDPISGHTALYWYRQSLGQGLEFLIYFQGNSAPDKSGLPSDRFSAERTGGSVSTLTIQRTQQEDSAVYLCASSFYGTSPGELFFGEGSRLTVL.

J is TRBJ2-2 and V is TRBV20-1; 10 bases are shared with TRBD2. Germline V gives CDR1 DFQATT, CDR2 SNEGSKA (reference sequence). This CDR3 has 18 residues. The J segment lost 3 bases and the V segment lost 0 bases, leaving 10 bases of the junction unmatched. CDR3 DNA sequence: TGCAGTGCTAGAGATCAAGCGGGAGGGCCGGGGGACACCGGGGAGCTGTTTTTT. It translates to CSARDQAGGPGDTGELFF.

This clonotype has a count of ten or more. J is TRBJ2-1 and V is TRBV12-3 or TRBV12-4; tentative D call: TRBD1 (6 bases). V gave up 5 bases and J gave up 10 bases, with 12 bases separating them. The CDR3 is 12 amino acids. In DNA, the CDR3 is TGTGCCAGCAGTCTAGGGACAAACGAGCAGTTCTTC. It is translated as CASSLGTNEQFF.

In its sample, this clonotype was seen many times. V and J are TRBV30 and TRBJ2-1; 14 bases align to TRBD2. The CDR3 covers 14 residues. The J segment lost 14 bases and the V segment lost 3 bases, leaving 9 bases of the junction unmatched. In germline, CDR1 is GTSNPN, CDR2 SVGIG (reference sequence). CDR3: CAWRLRLAGGKEFF. The CDR3 region has the DNA TGTGCCTGGAGACTGAGACTAGCGGGAGGGAAGGAGTTCTTC. The variable domain in full, with the rest retrieved from reference TRBV30 and TRBJ2-1, is SQTIHQWPATLVQPVGSPLSLECTVEGTSNPNLYWYRQAAGRGLQLLFYSVGIGQISSEVPQNLSASRPQDRQFILSSKKLLLSDSGFYLCAWRLRLAGGKEFFGPGTRLTVL.

This clonotype was seen ten or more times. The gene calls are TRBV12-3 or TRBV12-4 and TRBJ2-3; TRBD2 aligns across 8 bases. The CDR3 loop spans 21 amino acids. With V trimmed by 6 bases and J by 2 bases, 25 bases remained unmatched. CDR3 bases: TGTGCCAGCAGGGCCTCCCCCGGGACTAGAAGACCTAGGGCTGCCACAGATACGCAGTATTTT. Protein product: CASRASPGTRRPRAATDTQYF.

This clonotype was picked up many times. The chain is built from TRBV20-1 and TRBJ2-7; a possible D gene is TRBD1 (5 bases). The CDR3 spans 14 residues. Germline lookup yields CDR1 DFQATT and CDR2 SNEGSKA (reference sequence). V was clipped by 0 bases and J by 5 bases, with 14 bases between them. In nucleotides, the CDR3 is TGCAGTGCTAGAGATAAGGGGTCTCCCCACGAGCAGTACTTC. This gives the protein CSARDKGSPHEQYF.

This clonotype came up many times. The chain recombines TRBV11-2 with TRBJ2-2, with 8 bases aligning to TRBD2. Germline V gene data show CDR1 as SGHAT and CDR2 as FQNNGV. The CDR3 loop spans 16 amino acids. J gave up 2 bases and V 5 bases, and 7 bases lay outside the gene matches. CDR3 sequence (DNA): TGTGCCAGCAGCCGTCTGGCGGGAGGAAACACCGGGGAGCTGTTTTTT. Encoded protein: CASSRLAGGNTGELFF.

This clonotype was detected many times. The V call is TRBV28, the J call TRBJ2-3, with 8 bases matching TRBD2. CDR1 is MDHEN and CDR2 is SYDVKM in the germline V gene. The J segment lost 7 bases and the V segment lost 4 bases, leaving 16 bases of the junction unmatched. The CDR3 runs 17 residues. The CDR3 region has the DNA TGTGCCAGCAGTTACTCGGCGGGGGGCAAAGGAGGAAATACGCAGTATTTT. Translation gives CASSYSAGGKGGNTQYF.